The 11 T cell receptor beta chains given below trace back to one sample, sequenced in a study of neurological immune-mediated disorders. TCRdb independently ran MiXCR on the 5' RACE reads; one entry per CDR3 protein. This table holds roughly 88,000 distinct CDR3 sequences, roughly 3.5% found once. The sequencing sample was made of PBMCs. Source of these receptors: a woman aged 45-60 years with multiple sclerosis.

This clonotype was recorded at least ten times. This chain connects TRBV12-3 or TRBV12-4 to TRBJ1-2; maybe TRBD1 (6 bases). Trimming shortened V by 5 bases and J by 4 bases, and 20 bases separated the two germline ends. The CDR3 is made up of 16 amino acids. The CDR3, as DNA: TGTGCCAGCAGTGGCTATGAGGGGGGGTTTGGCTATGGCTACACCTTC. This translates into CASSGYEGGFGYGYTF.

This clonotype appeared many times. The chain has TRBV19 and TRBJ1-1, with D unresolved. Deletions cut 5 bases from V and 4 bases from J, with 11 bases between. Germline V gene sequence: CDR1 LNHDA, CDR2 SQIVND (reference sequence). The CDR3 runs 13 residues. The CDR3 region is CASSPLGRTEAFF. CDR3 sequence (DNA): TGTGCCAGTAGTCCCCTGGGTCGCACTGAAGCTTTCTTT.

Many counts were recorded for this clonotype. V is TRBV9 and J is TRBJ2-7; D uncertain. The CDR3 extends over 14 amino acids. Germline V gives CDR1 SGDLS, CDR2 YYNGEE. V gave up 6 bases and J gave up 3 bases, with 16 bases separating them. CDR3 DNA sequence: TGTGCCAGCAATCTCCCACTCGAATACTACGAGCAGTACTTC. Translated, it gives CASNLPLEYYEQYF.

At least ten counts were recorded for this clonotype. The V gene is TRBV4-1, the J gene TRBJ2-3; 7 nucleotides align to TRBD2. Germline V gene sequence: CDR1 MGHRA, CDR2 YSYEKL. This CDR3 comprises 17 residues. V gave up 0 bases and J gave up 1 base; unmatched junction bases: 7. The CDR3 loop is CASSQDDRLAGTDTQYF. As DNA, the CDR3 is TGCGCCAGCAGCCAAGATGACCGGCTAGCGGGCACAGATACGCAGTATTTT.

There are many counts of this clonotype. This chain joins TRBV12-3 or TRBV12-4 and TRBJ1-2; no reliable D call. V shed 3 bases and J shed 4 bases, with 9 bases lying between them. This CDR3 is built from 13 residues. CDR3 bases: TGTGCCAGCAGTTTGATACCAAGCTATGGCTACACCTTC. This encodes CASSLIPSYGYTF.

This clonotype was counted many times. The chain carries TRBV11-2 and TRBJ2-7; a possible D gene is TRBD2 (7 bases). The CDR3 contains 14 residues. The V gene lost 4 bases and the J gene lost 3 bases, with 13 bases spanning the gap. Germline V CDR1 and CDR2: SGHAT, FQNNGV. The CDR3 region is CASSWGGAVYEQYF. The CDR3 DNA reads as TGTGCCAGCAGCTGGGGGGGGGCGGTCTACGAGCAGTACTTC.

This clonotype was recorded many times. This chain joins TRBV20-1 and TRBJ1-2; D possibly corresponds to TRBD1 (6 bases). The CDR3 is made up of 12 amino acids. The ends were cut back, 6 bases at V and 3 bases at J, with 11 bases in the middle. In germline, CDR1 is DFQATT, CDR2 SNEGSKA (reference sequence). CDR3: CSAGTPDYGYTF. In nucleotides, the CDR3 is TGCAGTGCCGGGACACCGGACTATGGCTACACCTTC.

This clonotype was counted many times. J is TRBJ2-7 and V is TRBV12-3 or TRBV12-4; D is unclear. This CDR3 contains 12 residues. V was clipped by 3 bases and J by 7 bases, with 10 bases between them. DNA of the CDR3: TGTGCCAGCAGTTTTTTTCCCCTAGAGCAGTACTTC. It codes for CASSFFPLEQYF.

This clonotype was recorded at least ten times. The chain recombines TRBV10-3 with TRBJ2-1; 9 bases agree with TRBD2. The CDR3 spans 15 residues. V was pared by 6 bases and J by 4 bases, with 7 bases of the junction left unmatched. CDR1 is ENHRY and CDR2 is SYGVKD in the germline V gene. The CDR3 nucleotides read TGTGCCATCAGGGACGGCGGGGGGGTTTACAATGAGCAGTTCTTC. It specifies CAIRDGGGVYNEQFF.

This clonotype was found many times. The J gene is TRBJ2-2, the V gene TRBV3-1; possibly TRBD1 or TRBD2 for D (5 bases each). The CDR3 runs 14 residues. Germline values: CDR1 LGHDT, CDR2 YNNKEL (reference sequence). V was pared by 5 bases and J by 9 bases, with 16 bases between. For the CDR3, the DNA is TGTGCCAGCAGCTCCGGGACGCAGCCCAGGGAGCTGTTTTTT. It yields the protein CASSSGTQPRELFF.

This clonotype was picked up many times. The rearrangement joins TRBV27 to TRBJ2-1; D might be TRBD1 (5 bases). Germline V gene lookup returns CDR1 MNHEY and CDR2 SMNVEV (reference sequence). The CDR3 loop spans 14 amino acids. V dropped 1 base and J dropped 3 bases, with 7 bases sitting between them. CDR3 in DNA: TGTGCCAGCAGTTTATGGCAGGGCTACAATGAGCAGTTCTTC. Translating gives CASSLWQGYNEQFF.